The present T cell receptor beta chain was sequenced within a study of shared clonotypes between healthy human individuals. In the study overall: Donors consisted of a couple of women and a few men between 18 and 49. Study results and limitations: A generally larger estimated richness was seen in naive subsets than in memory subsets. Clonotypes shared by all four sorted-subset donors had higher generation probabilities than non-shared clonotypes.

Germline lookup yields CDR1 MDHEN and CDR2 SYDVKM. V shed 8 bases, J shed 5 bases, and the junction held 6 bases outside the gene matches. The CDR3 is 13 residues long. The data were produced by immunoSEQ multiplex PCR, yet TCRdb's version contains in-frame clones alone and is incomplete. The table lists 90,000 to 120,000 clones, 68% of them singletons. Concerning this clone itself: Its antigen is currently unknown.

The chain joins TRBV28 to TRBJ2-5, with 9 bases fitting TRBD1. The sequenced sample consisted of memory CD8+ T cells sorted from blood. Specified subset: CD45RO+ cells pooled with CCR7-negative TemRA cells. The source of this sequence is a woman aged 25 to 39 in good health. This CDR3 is CASLDRGDETQYF. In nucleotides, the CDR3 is TGTGCCAGCCTGGACAGGGGTGACGAGACCCAGTACTTC.